This T cell receptor (beta chain) is from a study of technical replicates of blood from a handful of donors. Sequencing was performed with immunoSEQ multiplex PCR; in TCRdb, only in-frame clones are kept and a portion is missing. The sample lists about 49,000 clones, approximately 90% seen once, with approximately 4% in the top ten. Sequencing input: PBMCs. This clonotype was obtained from a human donor in good health. Some clones in this sample may be carry-over from other donors' samples.

The DNA for the CDR3 is TGCGCCAGCAGCTACTACCAAGAGACCCAGTACTTC. Amino acids: CASSYYQETQYF. The chain is built from TRBV5-1 and TRBJ2-5; D not resolved. Per germline, CDR1 SGHRS and CDR2 YFSETQ. The CDR3 contains 12 residues. V was shortened by 3 bases and J by 0 bases, with 3 bases between the two germline ends.